This T cell receptor beta chain was sequenced in a study of CD8 T cells in ankylosing spondylitis. Per the germline V gene, CDR1 is MGHRA and CDR2 is YSYEKL. The junction had 7 bases not matched to a gene; V was cut back by 11 bases and J by 3 bases. The CDR3 sequence is 13 residues long. TCRdb fed the 5' RACE reads into MiXCR, producing one record per CDR3 protein. The sample records a few hundred thousand distinct CDR3 sequences, 15% to 20% being singletons. The TCR originated in a male donor with ankylosing spondylitis or in good health (not recorded which). The rearrangement links TRBV4-1 to TRBJ2-1, with 7 bases fitting TRBD2. The sequenced sample consisted of blood, either unsorted or a sorted T cell fraction (not recorded which). This chain's CDR3 is CAARGGSYNEQFF. DNA of the CDR3: TGCGCCGCAAGGGGCGGGAGCTACAATGAGCAGTTCTTC.